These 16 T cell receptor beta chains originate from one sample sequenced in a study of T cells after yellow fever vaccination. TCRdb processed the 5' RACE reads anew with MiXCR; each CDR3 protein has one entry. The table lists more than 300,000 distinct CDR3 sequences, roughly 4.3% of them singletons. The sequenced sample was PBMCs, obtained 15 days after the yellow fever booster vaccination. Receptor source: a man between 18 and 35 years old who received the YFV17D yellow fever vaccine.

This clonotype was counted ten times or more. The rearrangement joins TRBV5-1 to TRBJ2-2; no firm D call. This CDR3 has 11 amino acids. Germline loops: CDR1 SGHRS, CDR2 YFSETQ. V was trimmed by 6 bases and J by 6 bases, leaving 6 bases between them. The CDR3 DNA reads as TGCGCCAGCACCATCTCCGGGGAGCTGTTTTTT. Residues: CASTISGELFF.

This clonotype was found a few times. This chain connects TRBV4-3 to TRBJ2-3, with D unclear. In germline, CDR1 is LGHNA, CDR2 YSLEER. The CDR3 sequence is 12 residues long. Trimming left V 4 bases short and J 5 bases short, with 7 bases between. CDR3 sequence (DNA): TGCGCCAGCAGCCTGGGCGTAGATACGCAGTATTTT. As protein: CASSLGVDTQYF.

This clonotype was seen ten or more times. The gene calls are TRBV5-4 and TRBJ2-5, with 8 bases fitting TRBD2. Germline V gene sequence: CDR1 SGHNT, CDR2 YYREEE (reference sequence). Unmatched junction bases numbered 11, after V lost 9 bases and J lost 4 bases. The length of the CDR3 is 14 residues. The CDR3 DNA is TGTGCCACCCGGGTGGCGGGGGGCCGAGAGACCCAGTACTTC. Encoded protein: CATRVAGGRETQYF. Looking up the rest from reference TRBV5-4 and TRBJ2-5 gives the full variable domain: ETGVTQSPTHLIKTRGQQVTLRCSSQSGHNTVSWYQQALGQGPQFIFQYYREEENGRGNFPPRFSGLQFPNYSSELNVNALELDDSALYLCATRVAGGRETQYFGPGTRLLVL.

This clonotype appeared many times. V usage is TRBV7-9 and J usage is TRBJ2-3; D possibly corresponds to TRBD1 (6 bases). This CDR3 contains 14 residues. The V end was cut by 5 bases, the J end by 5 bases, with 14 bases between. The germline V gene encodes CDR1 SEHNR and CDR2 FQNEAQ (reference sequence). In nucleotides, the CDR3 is TGTGCCAGCAGCGCTCGGACAGAGGGAGATACGCAGTATTTT. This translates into CASSARTEGDTQYF.

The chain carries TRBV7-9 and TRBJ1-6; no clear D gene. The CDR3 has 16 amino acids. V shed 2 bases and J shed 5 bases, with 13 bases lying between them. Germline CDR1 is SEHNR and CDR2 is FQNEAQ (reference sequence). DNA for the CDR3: TGTGCCAGCAGCTTATGGTGGGGAGGGCATAATTCACCCCTCCACTTT. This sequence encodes CASSLWWGGHNSPLHF.

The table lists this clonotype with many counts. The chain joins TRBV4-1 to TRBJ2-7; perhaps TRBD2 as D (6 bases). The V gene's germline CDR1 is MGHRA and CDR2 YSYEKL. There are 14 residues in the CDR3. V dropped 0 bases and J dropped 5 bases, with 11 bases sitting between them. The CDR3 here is CASSQEPREDEQYF. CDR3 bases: TGCGCCAGCAGCCAAGAGCCCAGGGAGGACGAGCAGTACTTC.

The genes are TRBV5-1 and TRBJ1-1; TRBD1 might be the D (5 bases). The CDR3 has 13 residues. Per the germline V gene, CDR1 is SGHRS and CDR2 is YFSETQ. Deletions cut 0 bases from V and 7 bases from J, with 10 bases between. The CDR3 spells CASSLGGGGEAFF. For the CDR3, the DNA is TGCGCCAGCAGCTTGGGTGGCGGGGGTGAAGCTTTCTTT. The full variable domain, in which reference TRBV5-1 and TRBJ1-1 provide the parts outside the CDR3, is KAGVTQTPRYLIKTRGQQVTLSCSPISGHRSVSWYQQTPGQGLQFLFEYFSETQRNKGNFPGRFSGRQFSNSRSEMNVSTLELGDSALYLCASSLGGGGEAFFGQGTRLTVV.

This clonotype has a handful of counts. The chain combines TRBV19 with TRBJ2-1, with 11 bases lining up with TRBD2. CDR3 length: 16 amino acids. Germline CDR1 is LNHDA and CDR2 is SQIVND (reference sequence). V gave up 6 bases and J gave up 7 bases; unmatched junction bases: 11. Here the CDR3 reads CASRLSSGGLVNEQFF. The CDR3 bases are TGTGCCAGTAGGTTATCTAGCGGGGGGCTAGTTAATGAGCAGTTCTTC.

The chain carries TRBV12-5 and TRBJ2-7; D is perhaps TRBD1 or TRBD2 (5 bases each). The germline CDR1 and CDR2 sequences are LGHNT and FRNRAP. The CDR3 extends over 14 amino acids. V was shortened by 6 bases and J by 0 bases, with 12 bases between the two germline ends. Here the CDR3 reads CASGSGTNSYEQYF. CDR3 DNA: TGTGCTAGTGGATCCGGGACGAACTCCTACGAGCAGTACTTC. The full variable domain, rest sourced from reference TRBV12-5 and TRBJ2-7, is DARVTQTPRHKVTEMGQEVTMRCQPILGHNTVFWYRQTMMQGLELLAYFRNRAPLDDSGMPKDRFSAEMPDATLATLKIQPSEPRDSAVYFCASGSGTNSYEQYFGPGTRLTVT.

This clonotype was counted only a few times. In DNA, the CDR3 is TGTGCCAGCAGTTGGGACCTCGAGGGAAGTGGTGAAGCTTTCTTT. This gives the protein CASSWDLEGSGEAFF. This chain joins TRBV6-6 and TRBJ1-1, with D possibly being TRBD1 (5 bases). The CDR3 extends over 15 amino acids. Germline V CDR1 and CDR2: MNHNY, SVGAGI (reference sequence). V lost 4 bases, J lost 7 bases, and 19 bases lay in between.

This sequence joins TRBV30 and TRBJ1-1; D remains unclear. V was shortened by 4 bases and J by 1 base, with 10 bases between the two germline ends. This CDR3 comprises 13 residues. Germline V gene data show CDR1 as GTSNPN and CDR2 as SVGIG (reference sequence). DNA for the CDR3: TGTGCCTGGAAAGTCGGGTCGAACACTGAAGCTTTCTTT. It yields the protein CAWKVGSNTEAFF.

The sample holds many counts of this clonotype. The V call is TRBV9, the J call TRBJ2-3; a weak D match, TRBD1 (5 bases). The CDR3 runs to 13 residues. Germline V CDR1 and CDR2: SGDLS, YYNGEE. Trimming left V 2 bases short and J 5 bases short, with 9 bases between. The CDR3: CASSVGLEDTQYF. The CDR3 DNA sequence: TGTGCCAGCAGCGTGGGGCTGGAAGATACGCAGTATTTT.

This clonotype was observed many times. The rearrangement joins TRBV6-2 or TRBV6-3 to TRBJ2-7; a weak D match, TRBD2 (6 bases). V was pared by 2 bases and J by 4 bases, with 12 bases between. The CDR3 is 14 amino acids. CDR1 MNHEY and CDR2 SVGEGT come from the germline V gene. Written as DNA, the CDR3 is TGTGCCAGCAGTTACGGGGGGAACCAATACGAGCAGTACGTC. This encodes CASSYGGNQYEQYV.

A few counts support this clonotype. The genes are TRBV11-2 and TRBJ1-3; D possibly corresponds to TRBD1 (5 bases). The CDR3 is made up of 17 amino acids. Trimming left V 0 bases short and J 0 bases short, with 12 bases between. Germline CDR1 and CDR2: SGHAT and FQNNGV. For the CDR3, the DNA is TGTGCCAGCAGCTTAGAACCGCAGGGAGCCTCTGGAAACACCATATATTTT. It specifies CASSLEPQGASGNTIYF.

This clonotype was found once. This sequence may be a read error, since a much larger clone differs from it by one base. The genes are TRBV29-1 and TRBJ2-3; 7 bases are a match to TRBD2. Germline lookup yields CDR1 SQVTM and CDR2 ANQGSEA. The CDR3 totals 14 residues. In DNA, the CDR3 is TGCAGCGCCCATTTGTCCCCGGGGGGAGATGCGCAGTATTTT. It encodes CSAHLSPGGDAQYF.

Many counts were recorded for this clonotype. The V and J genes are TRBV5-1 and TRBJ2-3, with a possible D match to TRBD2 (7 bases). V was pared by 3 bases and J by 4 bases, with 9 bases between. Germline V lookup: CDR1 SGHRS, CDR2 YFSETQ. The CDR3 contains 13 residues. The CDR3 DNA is TGCGCCAGCAGCTGGGAGGGGGCAGATACGCAGTATTTT. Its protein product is CASSWEGADTQYF.